The T cell receptor (beta chain) under discussion was sequenced for a study of cytomegalovirus exposure and HLA in healthy donors. For the study at large: Ancestry clustering placed around 81% of under 450 genotyped donors in the Caucasian-associated cluster. Study observations and caveats: An ancestry cluster, one associated with Asian ancestry, reportedly showed fewer N-insertions than the roughly 670-donor mean in a later analysis. V- and J-gene trimming in TCR beta was tied to a missense DCLRE1C variant by an analysis performed later. Researchers counted 150 to 200 TCR beta chains as cytomegalovirus-associated.

This clone came up a few times. Its antigen is as yet unknown. Looked up from germline, CDR1 is LGHNA and CDR2 is YSLEER. Trimming took 0 bases from V and 4 from J; bases not matched to a gene: 7. The CDR3 is made up of 17 amino acids. With 60 Vbeta and 13 Jbeta primers, the PCR was carried out. Measured with immunoSEQ multiplex PCR; TCRdb has only the in-frame clones, and not every one. There are roughly 180,000 clones in the sample; roughly three quarters occur only once, and 2.5% to 3.5% lies in the top ten. The material sequenced was PBMCs. This clonotype was sampled from a male donor in good health and CMV-seronegative. This sequence joins TRBV4-3 and TRBJ2-2; 8 bases map to TRBD2. CDR3 protein: CASSQDRASGPTGELFF. The CDR3 bases are TGCGCCAGCAGCCAAGATAGGGCTAGCGGGCCCACCGGGGAGCTGTTTTTT.